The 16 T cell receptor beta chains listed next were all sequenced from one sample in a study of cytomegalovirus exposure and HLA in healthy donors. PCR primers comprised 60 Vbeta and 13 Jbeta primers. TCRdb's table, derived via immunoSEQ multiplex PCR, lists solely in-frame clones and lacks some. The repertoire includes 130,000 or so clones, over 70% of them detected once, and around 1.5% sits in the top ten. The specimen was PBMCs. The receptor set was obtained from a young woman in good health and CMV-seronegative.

The CDR3 here is CASSIKRGLASLNEQFF. In DNA form, the CDR3 reads TGTGCCAGTAGTATAAAACGGGGACTAGCGAGCCTCAATGAGCAGTTCTTC. J is TRBJ2-1 and V is TRBV19; 10 positions match TRBD2. Trimming cost V 2 bases and J 6 bases; bases outside gene matches: 10. Germline CDR1 and CDR2: LNHDA and SQIVND (reference sequence). The CDR3 has 17 residues.

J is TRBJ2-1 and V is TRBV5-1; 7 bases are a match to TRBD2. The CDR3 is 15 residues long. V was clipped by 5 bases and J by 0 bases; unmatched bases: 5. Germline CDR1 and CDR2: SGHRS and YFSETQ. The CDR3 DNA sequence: TGCGCCAGCAGGATAGCGGGCAGCTCCTACAATGAGCAGTTCTTC. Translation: CASRIAGSSYNEQFF.

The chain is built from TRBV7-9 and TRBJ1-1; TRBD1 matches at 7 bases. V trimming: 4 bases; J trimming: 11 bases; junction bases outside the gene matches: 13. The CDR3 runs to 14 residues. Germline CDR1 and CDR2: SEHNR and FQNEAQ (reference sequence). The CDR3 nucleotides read TGTGCCAGCAGCTCTTCCCGACAGGGCCCCTCCGCTTTCTTT. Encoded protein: CASSSSRQGPSAFF.

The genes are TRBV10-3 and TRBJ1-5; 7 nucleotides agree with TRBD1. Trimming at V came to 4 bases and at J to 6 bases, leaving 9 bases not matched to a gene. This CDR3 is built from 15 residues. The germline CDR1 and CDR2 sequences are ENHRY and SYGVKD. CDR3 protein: CAISGGTGAGQPQHF. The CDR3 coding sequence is TGTGCCATCAGTGGGGGCACAGGGGCTGGTCAGCCCCAGCATTTT.

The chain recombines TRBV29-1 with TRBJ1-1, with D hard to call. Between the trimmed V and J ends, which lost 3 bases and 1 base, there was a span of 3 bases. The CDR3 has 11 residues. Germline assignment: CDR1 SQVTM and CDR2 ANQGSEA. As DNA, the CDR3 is TGCAGCGTTGATAAGAACACTGAAGCTTTCTTT. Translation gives CSVDKNTEAFF.

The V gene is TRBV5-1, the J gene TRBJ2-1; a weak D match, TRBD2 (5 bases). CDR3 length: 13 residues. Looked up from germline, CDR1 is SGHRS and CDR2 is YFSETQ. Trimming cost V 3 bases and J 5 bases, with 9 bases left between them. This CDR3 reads CASSYSGDNEQFF. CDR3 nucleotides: TGCGCCAGCAGCTACTCCGGGGACAATGAGCAGTTCTTC.

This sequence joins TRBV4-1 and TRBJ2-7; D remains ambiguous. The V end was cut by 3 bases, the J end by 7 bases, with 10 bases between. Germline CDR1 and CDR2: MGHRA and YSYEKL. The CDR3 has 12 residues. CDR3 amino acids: CASSHREEEQYF. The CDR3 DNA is TGCGCCAGCAGCCATCGAGAGGAGGAGCAGTACTTC.

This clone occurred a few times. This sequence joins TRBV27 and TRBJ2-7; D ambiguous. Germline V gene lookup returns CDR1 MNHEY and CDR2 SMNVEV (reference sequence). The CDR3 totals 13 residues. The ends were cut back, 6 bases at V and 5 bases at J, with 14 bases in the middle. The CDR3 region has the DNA TGTGCCAGCAGGGAACTCCTAGACGACGAGCAGTACTTC. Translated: CASRELLDDEQYF.

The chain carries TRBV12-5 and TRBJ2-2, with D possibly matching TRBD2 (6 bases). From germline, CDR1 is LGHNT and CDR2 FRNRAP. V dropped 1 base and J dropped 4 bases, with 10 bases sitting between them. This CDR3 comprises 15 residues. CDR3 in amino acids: CASGLAGESTGELFF. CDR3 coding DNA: TGTGCTAGTGGTTTGGCGGGGGAAAGCACCGGGGAGCTGTTTTTT.

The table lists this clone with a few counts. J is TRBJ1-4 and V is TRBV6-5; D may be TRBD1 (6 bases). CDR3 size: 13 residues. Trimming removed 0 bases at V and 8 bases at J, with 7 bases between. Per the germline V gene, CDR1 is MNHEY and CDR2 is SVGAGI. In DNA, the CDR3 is TGTGCCAGCAGTTACTCGAGGGGGGAAAAACTGTTTTTT. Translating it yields CASSYSRGEKLFF.

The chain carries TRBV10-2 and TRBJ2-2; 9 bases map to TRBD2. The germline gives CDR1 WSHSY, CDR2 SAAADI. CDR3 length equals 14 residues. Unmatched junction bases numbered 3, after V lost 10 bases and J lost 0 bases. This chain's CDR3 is CAILAGTNTGELFF. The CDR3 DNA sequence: TGCGCCATCCTAGCGGGAACGAACACCGGGGAGCTGTTTTTT.

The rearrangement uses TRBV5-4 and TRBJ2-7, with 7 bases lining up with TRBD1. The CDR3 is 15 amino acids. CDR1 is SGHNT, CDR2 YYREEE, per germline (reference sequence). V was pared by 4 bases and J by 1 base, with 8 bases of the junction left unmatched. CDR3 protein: CASSTPGQLSYEQYF. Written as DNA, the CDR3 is TGTGCCAGCAGCACACCGGGACAGCTATCCTACGAGCAGTACTTC.

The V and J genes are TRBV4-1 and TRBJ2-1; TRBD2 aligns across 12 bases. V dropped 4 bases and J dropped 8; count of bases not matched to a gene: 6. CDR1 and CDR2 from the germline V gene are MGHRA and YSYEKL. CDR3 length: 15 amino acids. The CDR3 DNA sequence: TGCGCCAGCAGCCCTGGACTAGCGGGGAGTTATGAGCAGTTCTTC. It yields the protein CASSPGLAGSYEQFF.

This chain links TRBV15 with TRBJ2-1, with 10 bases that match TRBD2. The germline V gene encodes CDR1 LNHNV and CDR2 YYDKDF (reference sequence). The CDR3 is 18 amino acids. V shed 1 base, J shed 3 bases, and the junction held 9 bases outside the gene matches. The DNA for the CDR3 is TGTGCCACCAGCAGAGTTTTGGGGCGACTAGCGGGCTACAATGAGCAGTTCTTC. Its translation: CATSRVLGRLAGYNEQFF.

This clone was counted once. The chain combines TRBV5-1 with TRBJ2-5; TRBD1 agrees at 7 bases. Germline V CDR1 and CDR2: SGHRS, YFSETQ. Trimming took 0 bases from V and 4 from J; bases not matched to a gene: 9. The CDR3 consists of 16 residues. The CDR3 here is CASSLVQGKGAETQYF. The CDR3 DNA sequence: TGCGCCAGCAGCTTGGTGCAGGGGAAGGGGGCAGAGACCCAGTACTTC. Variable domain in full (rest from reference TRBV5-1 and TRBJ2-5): KAGVTQTPRYLIKTRGQQVTLSCSPISGHRSVSWYQQTPGQGLQFLFEYFSETQRNKGNFPGRFSGRQFSNSRSEMNVSTLELGDSALYLCASSLVQGKGAETQYFGPGTRLLVL.

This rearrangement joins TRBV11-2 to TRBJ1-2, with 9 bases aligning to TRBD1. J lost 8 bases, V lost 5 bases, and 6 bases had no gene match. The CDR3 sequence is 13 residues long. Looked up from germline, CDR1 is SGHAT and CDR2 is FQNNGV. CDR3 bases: TGTGCCAGCAGCCAAACAGGGGGCCGGGGCTACACCTTC. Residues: CASSQTGGRGYTF.